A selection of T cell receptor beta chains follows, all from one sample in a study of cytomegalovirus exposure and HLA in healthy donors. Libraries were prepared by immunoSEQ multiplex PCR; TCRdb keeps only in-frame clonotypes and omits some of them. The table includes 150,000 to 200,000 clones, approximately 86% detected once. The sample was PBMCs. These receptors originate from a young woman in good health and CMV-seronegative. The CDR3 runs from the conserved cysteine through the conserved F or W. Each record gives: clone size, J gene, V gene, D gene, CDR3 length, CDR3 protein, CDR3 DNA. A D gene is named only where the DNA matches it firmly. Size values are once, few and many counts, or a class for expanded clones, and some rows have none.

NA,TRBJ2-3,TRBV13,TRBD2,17,CASSLGVASGREDTQYF,TGTGCCAGCAGCTTAGGAGTAGCTAGCGGGAGAGAAGATACGCAGTATTTT
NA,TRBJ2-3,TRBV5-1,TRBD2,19,CARDWQGGRYPLFTDTQYF,TGCGCCAGGGACTGGCAGGGAGGGAGGTACCCACTTTTTACAGATACGCAGTATTTT
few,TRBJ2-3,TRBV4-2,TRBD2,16,CASSQDGSGSPDTQYF,TGTGCCAGCAGCCAAGATGGAAGCGGGAGTCCAGATACGCAGTATTTT
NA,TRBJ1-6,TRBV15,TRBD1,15,CATSREGQTNSPLHF,TGTGCCACCAGCAGGGAGGGACAGACCAATTCACCCCTCCACTTT
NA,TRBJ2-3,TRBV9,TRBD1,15,CASRGQGLRADTQYF,TGTGCCAGCCGGGGACAGGGGTTGAGGGCAGATACGCAGTATTTT
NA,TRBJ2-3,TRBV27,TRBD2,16,CASSFRRGSTSDTQYF,TGTGCCAGCAGTTTTCGGCGCGGGAGCACTTCAGATACGCAGTATTTT
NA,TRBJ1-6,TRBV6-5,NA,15,CASSSSVRYNSPLHF,TGTGCCAGCAGCTCATCAGTCAGATATAATTCACCCCTCCACTTT
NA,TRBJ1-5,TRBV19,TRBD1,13,CASNQGGNQPQHF,TGTGCCAGTAATCAGGGGGGCAATCAGCCCCAGCATTTT
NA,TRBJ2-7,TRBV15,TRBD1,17,CATSRDYGTGGTYEQYF,TGTGCCACCAGCAGAGACTACGGGACAGGGGGGACCTACGAGCAGTACTTC
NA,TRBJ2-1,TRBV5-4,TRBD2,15,CASSSSGLGVSEQFF,TGTGCCAGCAGCTCCTCGGGACTAGGAGTGAGTGAGCAGTTCTTC
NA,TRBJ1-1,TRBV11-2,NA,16,CASSPRRGGLNTEAFF,TGTGCCAGCAGCCCCCGGCGTGGGGGCTTGAACACTGAAGCTTTCTTT
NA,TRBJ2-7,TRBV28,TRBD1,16,CASSSWTGYARSEQYF,TGTGCCAGCAGCTCCTGGACAGGGTACGCCCGAAGCGAGCAGTACTTC